The entry below gives a single T cell receptor beta chain sequence along with its context. Its cognate antigen is unknown. This sample was included in a study of blood T cells in healthy people across ages. Overall study context: Capturing about one barcoded beta molecule per two T cells was achieved by template switching.

Per sample, at least 5 micrograms of total RNA were extracted. A second PCR of roughly 7 to 11 cycles used a sample-barcoded 5' primer and a J-beta primer mix. Through a template-switch adaptor with 12 random nucleotides, each cDNA molecule received a tag. TCRdb processed the 5' RACE reads anew with MiXCR; each CDR3 protein has one entry. The table records about 1.1 million distinct CDR3 sequences, around two fifths of them present only once. The V end lost 8 bases, the J end lost 7 bases, and 14 bases lay between the germline ends. CDR3 size: 12 residues. Germline CDR1 reads KGHSH; CDR2 reads LQKENI. General study results and limits: Donor CMV status was unknown, possibly confounding expanded clonotype changes.

Sequenced sample: blood. The chain is built from TRBV18 and TRBJ1-2; D is perhaps TRBD1 (6 bases). The receptor comes from a man aged 18 to 30 in good health. The CDR3 nucleotides read TGTGCCAGCGCCGACAGGAGACTTGGCTACACCTTC. It translates to CASADRRLGYTF.